This entry lists 10 T cell receptor beta chains sequenced from one sample in a study of cytomegalovirus exposure and HLA in healthy donors (dated by TCRdb to about 2017). Libraries were prepared through the immunoSEQ multiplex PCR assay. For the multiplex PCR, a mixture combining 60 forward primers for TCR Vbeta segments and 13 reverse primers for TCR Jbeta segments was used. TCRdb took over this immuneACCESS table, retaining in-frame rearrangements with V and J assigned. Such tables are incomplete; in checked studies, under half of the missing clones stem from an unresolved V gene, and the remainder is unexplained. Across this sample there are roughly 150,000 clones, with almost 85% seen only once. The ten largest clones take up approximately 6% of the sample. Source material: PBMCs. The receptors were gathered from a man aged 25 to 40 in good health and CMV-seropositive.

The chain recombines TRBV4-1 with TRBJ2-2; maybe TRBD1 (6 bases). This CDR3 has 16 amino acids. Trimming took off 7 bases at V and 2 bases at J, with 17 bases between the two ends. The germline CDR1 and CDR2 sequences are MGHRA and YSYEKL. The CDR3 DNA sequence: TGCGCCAGCACCGATCTCACGGGACACAACACCGGGGAGCTGTTTTTT. Its translation: CASTDLTGHNTGELFF.

This clone showed up just once. The chain joins TRBV6-5 to TRBJ1-6, with 7 bases identical to TRBD1. The germline V gene has CDR1 MNHEY and CDR2 SVGAGI. This CDR3 is built from 15 residues. After removal of 5 bases from V and 8 bases from J, the junction contained 9 bases not matched to a gene. CDR3 region: CASSLDRQGHSPLHF. DNA of the CDR3: TGTGCCAGCAGTCTTGACAGACAGGGTCATTCACCCCTCCACTTT.

The V and J genes are TRBV30 and TRBJ2-7; D call uncertain. Germline CDR1 and CDR2: GTSNPN and SVGIG (reference sequence). V lost 6 bases, J lost 7 bases, and 19 bases lay in between. The length of the CDR3 is 13 residues. The DNA of the CDR3 is TGTGCCTGCTCCTCCAAGGATTCGAGGGAGCAGTACTTC. Protein: CACSSKDSREQYF.

This CDR3 is CSAMTSGSVNEQFF. CDR3 DNA sequence: TGCAGCGCAATGACTAGCGGGAGTGTCAATGAGCAGTTCTTC. The rearrangement uses TRBV29-1 and TRBJ2-1, with 12 bases that match TRBD2. The CDR3 runs to 14 residues. V shed 7 bases, J shed 6 bases, and the junction held 7 bases outside the gene matches. Germline CDR1 is SQVTM and CDR2 is ANQGSEA.

The gene calls are TRBV2 and TRBJ1-5; D is unresolved. The CDR3 runs 14 residues. From germline, CDR1 is SNHLY and CDR2 FYNNEI. V was clipped by 6 bases and J by 4 bases, with 13 bases between them. CDR3 region: CASSQSGGNQPQHF. The CDR3 DNA reads TGTGCCAGCAGCCAAAGCGGAGGTAATCAGCCCCAGCATTTT. The whole variable domain, filled in from reference TRBV2 and TRBJ1-5, reads EPEVTQTPSHQVTQMGQEVILRCVPISNHLYFYWYRQILGQKVEFLVSFYNNEISEKSEIFDDQFSVERPDGSNFTLKIRSTKLEDSAMYFCASSQSGGNQPQHFGDGTRLSIL.

This clone has a single count. This chain uses TRBV4-1 with TRBJ1-6; TRBD1 aligns across 9 bases. CDR1 and CDR2 from the germline V gene are MGHRA and YSYEKL. This CDR3 spans 14 amino acids. V shed 3 bases, J shed 6 bases, and the junction held 0 bases outside the gene matches. The CDR3 DNA is TGCGCCAGCAGCCAGGGACAGGGTAATTCACCCCTCCACTTT. Protein product: CASSQGQGNSPLHF.

The V and J genes are TRBV19 and TRBJ2-7, with a possible D match to TRBD2 (5 bases). The CDR3 sequence is 14 residues long. The germline gives CDR1 LNHDA, CDR2 SQIVND (reference sequence). V shed 4 bases and J shed 4 bases, with 14 bases lying between them. The CDR3 spells CASSTRTRGYEQYF. The CDR3, as DNA: TGTGCCAGTAGTACCAGGACTCGCGGGTACGAGCAGTACTTC.

V gene TRBV7-2 combines with J gene TRBJ2-1, with 9 nucleotides matching TRBD2. The CDR3 is made up of 16 amino acids. Germline CDR1 SGHTA, CDR2 FQGNSA. With 0 bases clipped from V and 4 bases from J, the junction kept 4 bases outside the gene matches. CDR3 loop: CASSLASRGGYNEQFF. CDR3 in DNA: TGTGCCAGCAGCTTAGCGTCGCGGGGGGGGTACAATGAGCAGTTCTTC.

The sample holds a few counts of this clone. The chain links TRBV27 to TRBJ1-2; D possibly corresponds to TRBD1 (6 bases). CDR3 length: 13 amino acids. V was clipped by 1 base and J by 8 bases, with 11 bases between them. Looked up from germline, CDR1 is MNHEY and CDR2 is SMNVEV (reference sequence). The CDR3 region has the DNA TGTGCCAGCAGTTTATTTCCAGGGGACGGCTACACCTTC. Its translation is CASSLFPGDGYTF.

The V gene is TRBV9, the J gene TRBJ2-1; 7 nucleotides agree with TRBD2. The CDR3 runs to 17 residues. After removal of 0 bases from V and 6 bases from J, the junction contained 12 bases not matched to a gene. From germline, CDR1 is SGDLS and CDR2 YYNGEE. CDR3 sequence: CASSVGRTSARPNEQFF. For the CDR3, the DNA is TGTGCCAGCAGCGTAGGCCGTACTAGCGCACGACCCAATGAGCAGTTCTTC.